The clone carrying this T cell receptor (beta chain) was counted between two and nine times. This CDR3 comprises 16 residues. The V gene end was trimmed by 5 bases and the J gene end by 9 bases; junction bases not matched to a gene: 13. Germline V lookup: CDR1 WNHNN, CDR2 SYGVQD (reference sequence). Authors' processing steps: Estimated nucleated cell counts came from reference gene primer amplification. TCRdb's copy holds only in-frame clones and misses some; the assay was immunoSEQ multiplex PCR. V and J calls and clone size are copied from that table; D and trimming were computed from the DNA. This repertoire shows around 78,000 clones, roughly 85% found once; its top ten account for about 30%. The data derive from a study of blood T cell repertoires in COVID-19. Study-level background: Italy, Spain and the United States were the sources of the convalescent and acute COVID-19 samples. In each case, the material was cDNA or gDNA derived from T cells, B-cell-depleted T cells, or PBMCs.

This rearrangement joins TRBV10-1 to TRBJ1-6; TRBD1 aligns across 7 bases. This receptor was taken from a man between 50 and 59 years old with active or convalescent COVID-19. The specimen was peripheral blood. CDR3 sequence: CASSFPQTGLSSPLHF. CDR3 nucleotides: TGCGCCAGCAGTTTCCCCCAGACAGGGCTCTCTTCACCCCTCCACTTT.